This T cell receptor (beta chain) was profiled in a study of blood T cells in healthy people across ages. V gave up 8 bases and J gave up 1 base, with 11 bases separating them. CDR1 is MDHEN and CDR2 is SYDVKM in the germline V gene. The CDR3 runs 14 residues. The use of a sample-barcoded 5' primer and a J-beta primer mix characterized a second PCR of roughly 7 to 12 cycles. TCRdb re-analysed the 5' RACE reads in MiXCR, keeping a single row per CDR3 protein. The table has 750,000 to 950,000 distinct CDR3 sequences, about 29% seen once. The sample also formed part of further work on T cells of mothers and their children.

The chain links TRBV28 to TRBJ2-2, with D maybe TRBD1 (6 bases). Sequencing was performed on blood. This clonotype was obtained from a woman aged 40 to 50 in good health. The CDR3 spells CASHPGQNTGELFF. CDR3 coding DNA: TGTGCCAGCCATCCGGGACAGAACACCGGGGAGCTGTTTTTT.